This entry lists 16 T cell receptor beta chains sequenced from one sample in a study of early T cells in non-severe SARS-CoV-2 infection. A single record per CDR3 protein comes from TCRdb applying MiXCR to the 5' RACE reads. The sample shows 30,000 to 40,000 distinct CDR3 sequences, about 5.3% of them seen only once. Sample: whole blood, taken at baseline. The receptors derive from an adult who was a healthcare worker with PCR-confirmed SARS-CoV-2 infection or an uninfected control (not recorded which).

This clonotype has a handful of counts. Germline and junction disagree at one end, which may indicate a read error. The chain combines TRBV5-1 with TRBJ2-2, with TRBD2 matching 7 bases. Germline loops: CDR1 SGHRS, CDR2 YFSETQ. The CDR3 runs 14 residues. The CDR3 loop reads CVSHGGSDTGELFF. The CDR3 DNA is TGCGTCAGCCACGGGGGGTCGGACACCGGGGAGCTGTTTTTT.

This clonotype was seen more than once but under ten times. This chain uses TRBV18 with TRBJ2-7; TRBD2 aligns across 9 bases. Looked up from germline, CDR1 is KGHSH and CDR2 is LQKENI. The CDR3 contains 15 residues. Trimming cost V 6 bases and J 4 bases; bases outside gene matches: 10. The CDR3 DNA reads TGTGCCAGCTCCCCGGGTAGCGGGGGACAATACGAGCAGTACTTC. This encodes CASSPGSGGQYEQYF.

There are a few counts of this clonotype. The chain couples TRBV12-3 or TRBV12-4 to TRBJ2-1; tentative D call: TRBD2 (6 bases). The germline V and J ends were trimmed by 8 bases and 6 bases, with 23 bases remaining between them. CDR3 length equals 16 residues. CDR3 in amino acids: CASASGGSRRGNEQFF. The CDR3 DNA follows: TGTGCCAGCGCATCCGGGGGTAGCCGGAGGGGCAATGAGCAGTTCTTC.

This clonotype was recorded many times. The chain recombines TRBV20-1 with TRBJ1-6; 7 positions match TRBD1. There are 17 residues in the CDR3. Germline trimming cut 0 bases from V and 7 bases from J; bases unmatched to any gene: 12. Looked up from germline, CDR1 is DFQATT and CDR2 is SNEGSKA (reference sequence). This chain's CDR3 is CSARDPTRDRANSPLHF. CDR3 DNA: TGCAGTGCTAGAGACCCCACCCGGGACAGAGCGAATTCACCCCTCCACTTT.

This clonotype was recorded at least ten times. V is TRBV13 and J is TRBJ1-2; tentatively, D is TRBD1 (6 bases). The germline gives CDR1 PRHDT, CDR2 FYEKMQ (reference sequence). Between the trimmed V and J ends, which lost 2 bases and 4 bases, there was a span of 17 bases. CDR3 length equals 16 residues. CDR3 amino acids: CASSLYQGGLGYGYTF. CDR3 bases: TGTGCCAGCAGCTTATATCAAGGGGGACTTGGCTATGGCTACACCTTC.

This clonotype was observed a few times. The V and J genes are TRBV2 and TRBJ2-3; TRBD1 matches at 10 bases. The V segment lost 8 bases and the J segment 6 bases; nucleotides outside the gene matches: 8. Looked up from germline, CDR1 is SNHLY and CDR2 is FYNNEI. There are 14 residues in the CDR3. The CDR3 DNA is TGTGCCAGCGGCAAAGACAGGGGGCAGGATACGCAGTATTTT. This encodes CASGKDRGQDTQYF.

This clonotype occurred many times. V usage is TRBV6-6 and J usage is TRBJ1-1; D is perhaps TRBD1 (5 bases). With 10 bases removed from V and 7 bases from J, the gap between germline ends came to 22 bases. There are 14 residues in the CDR3. The V gene's germline CDR1 is MNHNY and CDR2 SVGAGI (reference sequence). The CDR3 DNA follows: TGTGCCATCCTACGGGGGAGTGGGGTAGTTGAAGCTTTCTTT. Residues: CAILRGSGVVEAFF.

V gene TRBV6-5 combines with J gene TRBJ1-1; weak D call: TRBD1 (6 bases). Deletions cut 6 bases from V and 0 bases from J, with 17 bases between. This CDR3 has 16 amino acids. Germline lookup yields CDR1 MNHEY and CDR2 SVGAGI. The CDR3 DNA reads TGTGCCAGCAGATTTACAGGGTTCGGAGTGAACACTGAAGCTTTCTTT. Its protein is CASRFTGFGVNTEAFF.

This clonotype was seen more than once but under ten times. The chain combines TRBV7-2 with TRBJ1-1, with unresolved D. The CDR3 extends over 13 amino acids. Germline CDR1 is SGHTA and CDR2 is FQGNSA. The V end lost 5 bases, the J end lost 0 bases, and 7 bases lay between the germline ends. The CDR3 DNA sequence: TGTGCCAGCAGCCAAAACATGAACACTGAAGCTTTCTTT. Amino acid sequence: CASSQNMNTEAFF. The full variable domain, with the rest looked up from reference TRBV7-2 and TRBJ1-1, is GAGVSQSPSNKVTEKGKDVELRCDPISGHTALYWYRQSLGQGLEFLIYFQGNSAPDKSGLPSDRFSAERTGGSVSTLTIQRTQQEDSAVYLCASSQNMNTEAFFGQGTRLTVV.

The sample holds many counts of this clonotype. The CDR3 DNA is TGTGCCAGCAGCCATAAGCCCAACACTGAAGCTTTCTTT. Its translation is CASSHKPNTEAFF. V usage is TRBV11-2 and J usage is TRBJ1-1; D unresolved. CDR1 is SGHAT and CDR2 is FQNNGV in the germline V gene. There are 13 residues in the CDR3. Trimming removed 5 bases from V and 2 bases from J, with 9 bases in between.

This clonotype showed up many times. V usage is TRBV7-6 and J usage is TRBJ2-3; 8 bases align to TRBD2. Germline V gives CDR1 SGHVS, CDR2 FNYEAQ. The ends lost 5 bases at V and 2 bases at J; junction bases unmatched: 9. This CDR3 has 16 amino acids. The CDR3 sequence: CASSVYGGRSTDTQYF. As DNA, the CDR3 is TGTGCCAGCAGCGTCTATGGCGGGAGGTCCACAGATACGCAGTATTTT. Combining the CDR3 with reference TRBV7-6 and TRBJ2-3 gives the whole variable domain GAGVSQSPRYKVTKRGQDVALRCDPISGHVSLYWYRQALGQGPEFLTYFNYEAQQDKSGLPNDRFSAERPEGSISTLTIQRTEQRDSAMYRCASSVYGGRSTDTQYFGPGTRLTVL.

This clonotype was recorded at least ten times. V is TRBV7-9 and J is TRBJ2-7; TRBD1 agrees at 8 bases. There are 20 residues in the CDR3. Looked up from germline, CDR1 is SEHNR and CDR2 is FQNEAQ (reference sequence). With 1 base clipped from V and 1 base from J, the junction kept 18 bases outside the gene matches. Here the CDR3 DNA reads TGTGCCAGCAGCTTAGAGTCGCTCGGGGGACCGGGACAGGTATCCTACGAGCAGTACTTC. The encoded protein is CASSLESLGGPGQVSYEQYF.

This clonotype was seen repeatedly, ten times or more. The chain carries TRBV9 and TRBJ1-1; unclear D gene. This CDR3 contains 14 residues. Germline CDR1 and CDR2: SGDLS and YYNGEE. The V and J ends lost 0 bases and 0 bases respectively, with 6 bases between them. CDR3 loop: CASSVAGLNTEAFF. As DNA, the CDR3 is TGTGCCAGCAGCGTAGCAGGATTGAACACTGAAGCTTTCTTT.

At least ten counts were recorded for this clonotype. The gene calls are TRBV3-1 and TRBJ2-1; 8 bases map to TRBD2. V lost 6 bases and J lost 4; bases outside the gene matches: 8. The length of the CDR3 is 15 residues. The germline CDR1 and CDR2 sequences are LGHDT and YNNKEL (reference sequence). The CDR3 sequence: CASRQSGSTYNEQFF. The CDR3 region has the DNA TGTGCCAGCAGACAAAGCGGGAGTACTTACAATGAGCAGTTCTTC.

This clonotype was recorded at least ten times. This chain links TRBV7-2 with TRBJ2-1; 11 nucleotides line up with TRBD2. CDR3 size: 18 residues. Germline loops: CDR1 SGHTA, CDR2 FQGNSA. Trimming at V came to 5 bases and at J to 15 bases, leaving 24 bases not matched to a gene. The CDR3 DNA follows: TGTGCCAGCAGCCCCGGGGGGGCGATAGCGGGAGGGCAGGTAATACGGTTCTTC. Its translation is CASSPGGAIAGGQVIRFF.

This clonotype was detected only a few times. A read error may be the cause here, since a much bigger clone is one base away. The chain employs TRBV10-2 and TRBJ2-7, with 10 nucleotides matching TRBD1. V trimming: 6 bases; J trimming: 2 bases; junction bases outside the gene matches: 4. Germline V gene sequence: CDR1 WSHSY, CDR2 SAAADI. This CDR3 spans 14 amino acids. CDR3 sequence reads: CASRSGQGTYEQYV. CDR3 in DNA: TGCGCCAGCAGGTCGGGACAGGGGACCTACGAGCAGTACGTC.